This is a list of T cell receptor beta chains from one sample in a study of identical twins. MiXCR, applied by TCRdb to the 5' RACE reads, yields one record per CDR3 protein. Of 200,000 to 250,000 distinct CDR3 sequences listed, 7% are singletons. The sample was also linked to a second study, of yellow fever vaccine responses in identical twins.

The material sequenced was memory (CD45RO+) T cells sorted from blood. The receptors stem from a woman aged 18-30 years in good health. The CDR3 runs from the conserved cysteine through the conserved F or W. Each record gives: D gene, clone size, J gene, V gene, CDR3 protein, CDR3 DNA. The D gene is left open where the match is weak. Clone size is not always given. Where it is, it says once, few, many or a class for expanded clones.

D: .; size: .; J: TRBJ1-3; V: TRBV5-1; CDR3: CASTQDSGNTIYF; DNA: TGCGCCAGCACGCAGGACTCTGGAAACACCATATATTTT
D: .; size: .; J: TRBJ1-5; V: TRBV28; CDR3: CASTRQGKNQPQHF; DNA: TGTGCCAGCACCCGCCAGGGGAAGAATCAGCCCCAGCATTTT
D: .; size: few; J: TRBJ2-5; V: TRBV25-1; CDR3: CASSARVGEQPQETQYF; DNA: TGTGCCAGCAGCGCCCGGGTGGGGGAGCAACCTCAAGAGACCCAGTACTTC
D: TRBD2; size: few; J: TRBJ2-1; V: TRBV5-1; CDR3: CASSLELAGRDEQFF; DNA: TGCGCCAGCAGCTTGGAACTAGCGGGGAGGGATGAGCAGTTCTTC
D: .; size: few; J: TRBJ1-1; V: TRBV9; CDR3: CASSVGAAAGPVDTEAFF; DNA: TGTGCCAGCAGCGTAGGGGCCGCCGCCGGGCCAGTCGACACTGAAGCTTTCTTT
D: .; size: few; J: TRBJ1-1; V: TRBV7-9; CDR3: CASSFFMGGTEAFF; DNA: TGTGCCAGCAGCTTTTTTATGGGGGGCACTGAAGCTTTCTTT
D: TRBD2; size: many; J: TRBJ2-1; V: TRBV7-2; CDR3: CASSFTLNGREYNEQFF; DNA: TGTGCCAGCAGCTTTACCCTAAACGGGCGGGAGTACAATGAGCAGTTCTTC
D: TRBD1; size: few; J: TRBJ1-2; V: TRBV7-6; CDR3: CASSLRGRDSDGYTF; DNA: TGTGCCAGCAGCCTCCGGGGACGGGACAGTGATGGCTACACCTTC
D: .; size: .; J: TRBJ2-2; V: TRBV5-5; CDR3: CASSLEGGPNTGELFF; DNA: TGTGCCAGCAGCTTGGAAGGGGGGCCGAACACCGGGGAGCTGTTTTTT
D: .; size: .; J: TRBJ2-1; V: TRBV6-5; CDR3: CASSYLPGASSYNEQFF; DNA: TGTGCCAGCAGTTACTTGCCGGGAGCCAGCTCGTATAATGAGCAGTTCTTC